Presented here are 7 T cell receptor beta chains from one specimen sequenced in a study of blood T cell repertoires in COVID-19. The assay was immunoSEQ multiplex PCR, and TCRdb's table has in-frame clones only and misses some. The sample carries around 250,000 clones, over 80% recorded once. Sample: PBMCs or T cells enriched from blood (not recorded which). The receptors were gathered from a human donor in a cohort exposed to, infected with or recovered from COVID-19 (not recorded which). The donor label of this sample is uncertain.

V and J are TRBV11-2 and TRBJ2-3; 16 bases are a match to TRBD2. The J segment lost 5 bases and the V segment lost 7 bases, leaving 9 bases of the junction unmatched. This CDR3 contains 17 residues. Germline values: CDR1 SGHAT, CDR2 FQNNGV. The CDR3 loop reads CASTSGTSGGARDTQYF. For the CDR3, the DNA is TGTGCCAGCACCTCGGGGACTAGCGGGGGGGCTAGAGATACGCAGTATTTT.

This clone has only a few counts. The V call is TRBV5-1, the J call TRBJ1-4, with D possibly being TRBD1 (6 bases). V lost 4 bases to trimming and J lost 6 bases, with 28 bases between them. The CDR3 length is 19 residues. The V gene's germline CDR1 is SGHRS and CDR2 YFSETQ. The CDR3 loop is CASSDTGQSVLGMDEKLFF. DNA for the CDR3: TGCGCCAGCAGCGACACAGGACAGTCGGTTTTAGGGATGGATGAAAAACTGTTTTTT.

CDR3 nucleotide sequence: TGCGCCAGCAGCCAAGATTGGGACAGGGGGGAGACCCAGCATTTT. Amino acid sequence: CASSQDWDRGETQHF. The gene calls are TRBV4-3 and TRBJ1-5, with 11 bases that match TRBD1. The length of the CDR3 is 15 residues. The V segment lost 0 bases and the J segment 11 bases; nucleotides outside the gene matches: 6. The germline V gene encodes CDR1 LGHNA and CDR2 YSLEER.

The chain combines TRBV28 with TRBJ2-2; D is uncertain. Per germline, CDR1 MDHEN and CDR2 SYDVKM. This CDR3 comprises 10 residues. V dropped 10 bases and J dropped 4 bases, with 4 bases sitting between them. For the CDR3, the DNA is TGTGCCACCTCCACCGGGGAGCTGTTTTTT. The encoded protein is CATSTGELFF.

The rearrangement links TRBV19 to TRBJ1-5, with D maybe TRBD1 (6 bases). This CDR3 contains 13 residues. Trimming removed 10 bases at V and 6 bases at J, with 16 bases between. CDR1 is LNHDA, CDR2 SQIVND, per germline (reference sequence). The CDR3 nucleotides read TGTGCCACTTCCCCGGGGGGCGGTCAGCCCCAGCATTTT. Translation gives CATSPGGGQPQHF.

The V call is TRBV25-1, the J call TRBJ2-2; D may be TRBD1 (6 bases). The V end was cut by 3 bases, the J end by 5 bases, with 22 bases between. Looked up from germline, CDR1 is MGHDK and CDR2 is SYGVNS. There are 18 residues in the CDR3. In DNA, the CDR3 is TGTGCCAGCAGTGATAGCCCCTGGAAGGGGGAGTTAACCGGGGAGCTGTTTTTT. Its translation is CASSDSPWKGELTGELFF.

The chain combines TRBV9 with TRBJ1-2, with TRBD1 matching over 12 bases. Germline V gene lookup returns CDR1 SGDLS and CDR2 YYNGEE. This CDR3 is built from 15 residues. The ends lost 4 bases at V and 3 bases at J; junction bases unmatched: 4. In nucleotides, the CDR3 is TGTGCCAGCAGCAAAGGGACAGGGGGCGACTATGGCTACACCTTC. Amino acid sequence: CASSKGTGGDYGYTF.